The sequence of this T cell receptor beta chain was determined in a study of blood T cell repertoires in COVID-19. Study-level background: Sites across the United States, Italy and Spain contributed samples from acute and convalescent COVID-19. T cells, B-cell-depleted T cells, or PBMCs supplied cDNA or gDNA.

There are 14 residues in the CDR3. The germline gives CDR1 GTSNPN, CDR2 SVGIG (reference sequence). V was trimmed by 2 bases and J by 2 bases, leaving 12 bases between them. Authors' methods: Estimation of nucleated cell counts was performed using reference gene primer amplification. The data were produced by immunoSEQ multiplex PCR, yet TCRdb's version contains in-frame clones alone and is incomplete. V and J calls and clone size follow that table, whereas D and trimming were derived from the DNA. Of 55,000 to 65,000 clones listed, around 83% are singletons. The source material was peripheral blood. This sequence originates from a woman of 80 years or more with acute or convalescent COVID-19. The V call is TRBV30, the J call TRBJ1-2, with D perhaps TRBD1 (5 bases). This CDR3 is CAWSPGRGNYGYTF. CDR3 DNA sequence: TGTGCCTGGAGTCCGGGACGGGGGAACTATGGCTACACCTTC.